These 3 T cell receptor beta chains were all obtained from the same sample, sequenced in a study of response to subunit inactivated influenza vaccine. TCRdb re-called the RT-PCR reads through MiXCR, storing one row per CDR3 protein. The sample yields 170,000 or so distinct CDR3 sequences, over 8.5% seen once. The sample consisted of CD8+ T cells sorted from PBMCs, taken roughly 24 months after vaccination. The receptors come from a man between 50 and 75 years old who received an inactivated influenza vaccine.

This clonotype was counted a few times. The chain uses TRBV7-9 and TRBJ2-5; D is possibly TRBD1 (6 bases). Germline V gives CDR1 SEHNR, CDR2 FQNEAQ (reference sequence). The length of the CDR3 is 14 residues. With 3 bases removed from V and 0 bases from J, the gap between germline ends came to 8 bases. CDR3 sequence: CASSFGQNQETQYF. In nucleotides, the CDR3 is TGTGCCAGCAGCTTCGGACAGAACCAAGAGACCCAGTACTTC.

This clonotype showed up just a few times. The CDR3 here is CASSYGGTGVNIQYF. The CDR3 DNA reads TGTGCCAGCAGTTACGGGGGGACAGGGGTTAACATTCAGTACTTC. The chain couples TRBV6-5 to TRBJ2-4; 10 bases align to TRBD1. Trimming took 2 bases from V and 7 from J; bases not matched to a gene: 5. The CDR3 has 15 amino acids. Germline-derived CDR1 and CDR2 are MNHEY and SVGAGI.

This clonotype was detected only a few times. The CDR3 bases are TGTGCCAGCAGTTACCTAGGACAGGGGTTGGAGACCCAGTACTTC. It codes for CASSYLGQGLETQYF. This chain links TRBV6-2 or TRBV6-3 with TRBJ2-5, with 9 positions matching TRBD1. The CDR3 is 15 amino acids. Germline loops: CDR1 MNHEY, CDR2 SVGEGT. Trimming at V came to 2 bases and at J to 5 bases, leaving 6 bases not matched to a gene.